The present T cell receptor (beta chain) was sequenced within a study of Graves' ophthalmopathy and Graves' hyperthyroidism. Points from the study as a whole: The study's model predicted ophthalmopathy progression at roughly 69% sensitivity and almost 75% specificity. Most thyroid clonotypes with frequency above 0.001 were detected in blood too.

Beta-chain TCR CDR3 regions were amplified from RNA transcripts. Second-round multiplex PCR came after first-round RT-PCR with HTBI primers. MiXCR, applied by TCRdb to the multiplex PCR reads, yields one record per CDR3 protein. The table has around 600,000 distinct CDR3 sequences, about 38% seen once; the top ten hold 3% to 4%. Clinicians diagnosed using symptoms, serum thyroxine, TRAb, thyroid ultrasound and orbital computed tomography. PBMCs had their origin in fresh peripheral blood (approximately 9.9 ml). This clonotype was counted at least ten times. Antigen specificity is unknown. There are 14 residues in the CDR3. Germline assignment: CDR1 DFQATT and CDR2 SNEGSKA (reference sequence). Trimming at V came to 6 bases and at J to 5 bases, leaving 10 bases not matched to a gene.

The V and J genes are TRBV20-1 and TRBJ2-5; 9 bases line up with TRBD2. The sample consisted of peripheral blood. The source is an adult man with Graves' ophthalmopathy. The CDR3 loop is CSAPTSGGAETQYF. The CDR3 coding sequence is TGCAGTGCGCCGACTAGCGGAGGGGCGGAGACCCAGTACTTC.